Below are 24 T cell receptor beta chains sequenced from a single sample in a study of beta chain features in type 1 diabetes. Of the isolated RNA, all was reverse transcribed, and so the sequenced material was expressed TCRB transcripts. Repertoires were generated with immunoSEQ multiplex PCR, while TCRdb's copy carries only in-frame clones and drops some. The data hold roughly 220,000 clones, with roughly 16% observed a single time. The study's findings and limits: All four CD4+ subsets of Type 1 diabetes patients contained TCRB CDR3s that were moderately but significantly shorter.

Their antigens are not known. The sample consisted of naive CD4+ T cells from blood. The receptors here all came from a young man with type 1 diabetes.

V usage is TRBV29-1 and J usage is TRBJ1-1; no definite D call. Germline lookup yields CDR1 SQVTM and CDR2 ANQGSEA. The V end lost 7 bases, the J end lost 4 bases, and 13 bases lay between the germline ends. CDR3 length: 12 residues. The CDR3: CSATDEGTEAFF. CDR3 nucleotide sequence: TGCAGCGCGACGGACGAGGGCACTGAAGCTTTCTTT.

This clone was seen more than once but under ten times. The chain employs TRBV9 and TRBJ2-1; D call uncertain. The V end lost 3 bases, the J end lost 4 bases, and 14 bases lay between the germline ends. This CDR3 is built from 15 residues. From germline, CDR1 is SGDLS and CDR2 YYNGEE. CDR3 region: CASSAARGVYNEQFF. As DNA, the CDR3 is TGTGCCAGCAGCGCCGCCCGCGGAGTATACAATGAGCAGTTCTTC.

V gene TRBV27 combines with J gene TRBJ2-7; D is undetermined. Trimming shortened V by 5 bases and J by 2 bases, and 10 bases separated the two germline ends. This CDR3 is 13 amino acids long. Germline V lookup: CDR1 MNHEY, CDR2 SMNVEV (reference sequence). The CDR3 DNA is TGTGCCAGCAGTCCTAGTGGGGCCTACGAGCAGTACTTC. This gives the protein CASSPSGAYEQYF.

The V and J genes are TRBV6-5 and TRBJ2-1; D unclear. The germline V gene has CDR1 MNHEY and CDR2 SVGAGI. V gave up 2 bases and J gave up 6 bases, with 8 bases separating them. CDR3 length equals 13 residues. For the CDR3, the DNA is TGTGCCAGCAGTTACCCAAATAGCAATGAGCAGTTCTTC. Translation gives CASSYPNSNEQFF.

This clone was observed a handful of times. CDR3 DNA: TGCAGCGTTCGACAGGGTCTTGTAACAGATACGCAGTATTTT. Translating gives CSVRQGLVTDTQYF. The J gene is TRBJ2-3, the V gene TRBV29-1; 7 bases map to TRBD1. The CDR3 length is 14 residues. Germline CDR1 is SQVTM and CDR2 is ANQGSEA. V shed 5 bases, J shed 3 bases, and the junction held 8 bases outside the gene matches.

The table lists this clone with a few counts. J is TRBJ2-7 and V is TRBV7-9; perhaps TRBD1 as D (6 bases). The CDR3 has 13 amino acids. V shed 5 bases and J shed 2 bases, with 10 bases lying between them. CDR1 is SEHNR, CDR2 FQNEAQ, per germline (reference sequence). CDR3 loop: CASSLQGPYEQYF. CDR3 in DNA: TGTGCCAGCAGCCTACAGGGTCCCTACGAGCAGTACTTC.

A few counts support this clone. CDR3 nucleotides: TGTGCCAGCAGCTTATCCAGGGTTTCCAATGAGCAGTTCTTC. Protein: CASSLSRVSNEQFF. V gene TRBV7-6 combines with J gene TRBJ2-1; TRBD1 is a possible D gene (5 bases). Trimming removed 2 bases at V and 6 bases at J, with 11 bases between. Germline CDR1 reads SGHVS; CDR2 reads FNYEAQ. This CDR3 has 14 amino acids.

The chain carries TRBV2 and TRBJ2-1, with TRBD2 matching 10 bases. The germline V gene has CDR1 SNHLY and CDR2 FYNNEI. Trimming removed 4 bases from V and 6 bases from J; junction bases left unmatched: 6. The CDR3 sequence is 15 residues long. The CDR3 nucleotides read TGTGCCAGCAGTGTGGCTAGCGGGAGAGGCAATGAGCAGTTCTTC. Translated: CASSVASGRGNEQFF. The complete variable domain, with remaining parts taken from reference TRBV2 and TRBJ2-1, reads EPEVTQTPSHQVTQMGQEVILRCVPISNHLYFYWYRQILGQKVEFLVSFYNNEISEKSEIFDDQFSVERPDGSNFTLKIRSTKLEDSAMYFCASSVASGRGNEQFFGPGTRLTVL.

This sequence joins TRBV20-1 and TRBJ2-3, with unresolved D. This CDR3 region has 10 residues. Germline V gene sequence: CDR1 DFQATT, CDR2 SNEGSKA (reference sequence). Trimming pared 5 bases from V and 6 bases from J, leaving 6 bases between. The CDR3 DNA sequence: TGCAGTGCTTTTTATGATACGCAGTATTTT. The encoded protein is CSAFYDTQYF.

This clone has more than one count but fewer than ten. This chain uses TRBV2 with TRBJ2-5; the D gene is possibly TRBD1 (6 bases). CDR1 is SNHLY, CDR2 FYNNEI, per germline. The CDR3 spans 13 residues. The V end lost 2 bases, the J end lost 2 bases, and 6 bases lay between the germline ends. CDR3: CASSEQGQETQYF. The CDR3 coding sequence is TGTGCCAGCAGTGAACAGGGGCAAGAGACCCAGTACTTC. Full variable domain (remainder filled in from reference TRBV2 and TRBJ2-5): EPEVTQTPSHQVTQMGQEVILRCVPISNHLYFYWYRQILGQKVEFLVSFYNNEISEKSEIFDDQFSVERPDGSNFTLKIRSTKLEDSAMYFCASSEQGQETQYFGPGTRLLVL.

This clone has more than one count but fewer than ten. The chain carries TRBV7-9 and TRBJ2-2; D unresolved. Trimming stripped 2 bases from V and 5 bases from J, with 6 bases between. The germline CDR1 and CDR2 sequences are SEHNR and FQNEAQ (reference sequence). This CDR3 has 13 residues. In DNA form, the CDR3 reads TGTGCCAGCAGCTTAATGACTACCGGGGAGCTGTTTTTT. It codes for CASSLMTTGELFF.

CDR3 nucleotide sequence: TGTGCCAGCAAGAGGGGACAGGGGGCAGGGGAGCAGTTCTTC. It specifies CASKRGQGAGEQFF. V gene TRBV6-5 combines with J gene TRBJ2-1; TRBD1 agrees at 12 bases. This CDR3 spans 14 amino acids. Germline CDR1 reads MNHEY; CDR2 reads SVGAGI. The V gene end was trimmed by 7 bases and the J gene end by 10 bases; junction bases not matched to a gene: 8.

The chain carries TRBV5-1 and TRBJ2-7; 8 bases are a match to TRBD1. Germline trimming cut 3 bases from V and 6 bases from J; bases unmatched to any gene: 8. This CDR3 region has 14 residues. Germline assignment: CDR1 SGHRS and CDR2 YFSETQ. CDR3 nucleotide sequence: TGCGCCAGCAGCTCTAGACAGGGGCGCGGCGAGCAGTACTTC. This translates into CASSSRQGRGEQYF.

Only a few counts were recorded for this clone. The sample holds other DNA sequences that translate to the same CDR3. This chain links TRBV2 with TRBJ2-1; D might be TRBD1 (5 bases). The length of the CDR3 is 12 residues. Trimming left V 2 bases short and J 10 bases short, with 9 bases between. Germline-derived CDR1 and CDR2 are SNHLY and FYNNEI. The CDR3 coding sequence is TGTGCCAGCAGTGAAAGGGGCGACGAGCAGTTCTTC. Protein sequence: CASSERGDEQFF.

The chain has TRBV6-4 and TRBJ2-1, with D perhaps matching TRBD1 or TRBD2 (6 bases each). V was clipped by 10 bases and J by 6 bases, with 16 bases between them. The CDR3 length is 13 residues. Germline-derived CDR1 and CDR2 are MRHNA and SNTAGT. The CDR3: CATSWGASNEQFF. In nucleotides, the CDR3 is TGTGCCACCAGCTGGGGGGCGAGCAATGAGCAGTTCTTC.

This chain links TRBV10-3 with TRBJ2-7; TRBD2 matches at 11 bases. Germline V gene data show CDR1 as ENHRY and CDR2 as SYGVKD. This CDR3 comprises 19 residues. Germline trimming cut 6 bases from V and 6 bases from J; bases unmatched to any gene: 22. CDR3 bases: TGTGCCATCAGGGTAGACCTAGCGGGAGGCGATAAGAGCTACCGCGAGCAGTACTTC. The encoded protein is CAIRVDLAGGDKSYREQYF.

This clone occurred a few times. V and J are TRBV10-3 and TRBJ2-1, with 9 bases that match TRBD1. The CDR3 is 16 amino acids. CDR1 ENHRY and CDR2 SYGVKD come from the germline V gene. V lost 6 bases, J lost 0 bases, and 6 bases stayed unmatched. The CDR3 sequence is CAIRAQGADSYNEQFF. In nucleotides, the CDR3 is TGTGCCATCAGAGCACAGGGGGCGGACTCCTACAATGAGCAGTTCTTC.

This clone was recorded a few times. This chain joins TRBV20-1 and TRBJ1-2; D is undetermined. The V gene lost 1 base and the J gene lost 9 bases, with 0 bases spanning the gap. Per the germline V gene, CDR1 is DFQATT and CDR2 is SNEGSKA (reference sequence). The CDR3 extends over 8 amino acids. This CDR3 reads CSARGYTF. In DNA form, the CDR3 reads TGCAGTGCTAGAGGCTACACCTTC.

Details on this clone: Other DNA sequences in the sample encode the same CDR3. The V call is TRBV29-1, the J call TRBJ2-3; unclear D gene. This CDR3 has 13 amino acids. Trimming stripped 4 bases from V and 2 bases from J, with 10 bases between. Germline loops: CDR1 SQVTM, CDR2 ANQGSEA. This chain's CDR3 is CSVGRPLTDTQYF. As DNA, the CDR3 is TGCAGCGTTGGACGGCCTCTCACAGATACGCAGTATTTT.

This clone was seen a handful of times. The rearrangement joins TRBV9 to TRBJ2-7; TRBD1 agrees at 11 bases. The germline V gene has CDR1 SGDLS and CDR2 YYNGEE. J was trimmed by 4 bases and V by 3 bases; bases with no gene match: 3. The CDR3 loop spans 14 amino acids. The CDR3 loop is CASSEDRGLYEQYF. In nucleotides, the CDR3 is TGTGCCAGCAGCGAGGACAGGGGGCTATACGAGCAGTACTTC.

This clone was observed a few times. The chain has TRBV4-1 and TRBJ2-3; D remains unclear. CDR1 MGHRA and CDR2 YSYEKL come from the germline V gene. Trimming removed 1 base from V and 6 bases from J, with 17 bases in between. The CDR3 is 16 amino acids. CDR3 bases: TGCGCCAGCAGCCAAGTGGGTCGGCTTGTTCGGGATACGCAGTATTTT. Protein: CASSQVGRLVRDTQYF.

This chain links TRBV28 with TRBJ2-1; 7 bases match TRBD2. Germline CDR1 reads MDHEN; CDR2 reads SYDVKM. Trimming took 6 bases from V and 3 from J; bases not matched to a gene: 14. The CDR3 extends over 17 amino acids. The DNA of the CDR3 is TGTGCCAGCAGGCGGGGAGGGCCCCTATATAACTACAATGAGCAGTTCTTC. This gives the protein CASRRGGPLYNYNEQFF.

The chain has TRBV2 and TRBJ2-3; D perhaps matches TRBD2 (5 bases). This CDR3 is built from 13 residues. Trimming removed 6 bases from V and 4 bases from J, with 11 bases in between. The V gene's germline CDR1 is SNHLY and CDR2 FYNNEI. The CDR3 protein is CASSSGIADTQYF. The CDR3 DNA reads as TGTGCCAGCAGCTCCGGGATCGCAGATACGCAGTATTTT.

The chain links TRBV11-2 to TRBJ2-7, with D unresolved. The CDR3 runs to 12 residues. Per the germline V gene, CDR1 is SGHAT and CDR2 is FQNNGV. The ends were cut back, 4 bases at V and 7 bases at J, with 11 bases in the middle. The CDR3 protein is CASSSNRGEQYF. For the CDR3, the DNA is TGTGCCAGCAGCTCTAACAGAGGAGAGCAGTACTTC.